One TCR beta chain is described in this entry. Trimming took 2 bases from V and 3 from J, leaving 14 bases between them. Per germline, CDR1 SGHVS and CDR2 FNYEAQ. There are 17 residues in the CDR3. The data originate from a study of TIL therapy for anti-PD-1-resistant metastatic lung cancer. Study details: Progressing patients received lymphodepletion, expanded TIL infusion and IL-2. Median tumor PD-L1 proportion score was 6%.

Time point reported: pre-treatment sample, taken before nivolumab and TIL therapy. Enrollment ran from late 2017 to January 2020. The libraries were made with immunoSEQ v3. Each library reached some 2 million read pairs, or about 5-6.5 million at deep level. TCRdb's table, derived via immunoSEQ multiplex PCR, lists solely in-frame clones and lacks some. This table holds 50,000 to 65,000 clones, about 81% found once. This clonotype originated in a person aged 30 to 80 with non-small cell lung cancer. The chain recombines TRBV7-6 with TRBJ2-6; D gene uncertain. Sample: blood, taken at baseline. CDR3 protein: CASSLIGGLDGANVLTF. DNA for the CDR3: TGTGCCAGCAGCTTAATAGGTGGGCTGGATGGGGCCAACGTCCTGACTTTC.